This T cell receptor beta chain derives from a study of shared clonotypes between healthy human individuals. General observations from the study: It was only blood that was sampled, and tissue repertoires likely differ. Naive subsets typically showed greater estimated richness than memory subsets.

As to this clone: Its specificity is unknown. Other DNA sequences in the same sample also yield this CDR3.

Deletions cut 2 bases from V and 2 bases from J, with 10 bases between. In germline, CDR1 is MNHEY, CDR2 SVGAGI. This CDR3 contains 14 residues. Sorted-subset replicate PCRs used 200 ng DNA, tens of thousands of T cell genomes. The assay was immunoSEQ multiplex PCR, and TCRdb's table has in-frame clones only and misses some. The sample yields a few million clones, around 95% seen once. The rearrangement joins TRBV6-5 to TRBJ2-7, with a weak D call TRBD1 (6 bases). This sequence originates from a man younger than 35 in good health. Sequenced material: naive CD4+ T cells sorted from blood. Subset indicated: CD45RA+ positively selected. For the CDR3, the DNA is TGTGCCAGCAGTTACCGAGGGGGTACCTACGAGCAGTACTTC. Its translation: CASSYRGGTYEQYF.